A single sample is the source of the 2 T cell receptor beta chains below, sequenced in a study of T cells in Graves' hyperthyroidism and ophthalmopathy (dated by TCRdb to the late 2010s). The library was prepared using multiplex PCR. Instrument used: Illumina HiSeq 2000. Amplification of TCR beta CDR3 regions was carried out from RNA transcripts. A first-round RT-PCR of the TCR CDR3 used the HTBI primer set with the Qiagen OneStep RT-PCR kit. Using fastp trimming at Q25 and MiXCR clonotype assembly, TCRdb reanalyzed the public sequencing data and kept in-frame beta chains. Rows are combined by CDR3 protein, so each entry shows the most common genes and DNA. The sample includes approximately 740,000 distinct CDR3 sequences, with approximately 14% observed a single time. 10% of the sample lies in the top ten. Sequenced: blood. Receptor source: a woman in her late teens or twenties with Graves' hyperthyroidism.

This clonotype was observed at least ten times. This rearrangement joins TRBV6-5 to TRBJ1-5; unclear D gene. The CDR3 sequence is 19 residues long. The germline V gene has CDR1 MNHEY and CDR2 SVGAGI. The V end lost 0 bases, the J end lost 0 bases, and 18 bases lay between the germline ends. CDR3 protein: CASSYSPLVWQVSNQPQHF. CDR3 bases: TGTGCCAGCAGTTACTCTCCCTTGGTCTGGCAGGTTAGCAATCAGCCCCAGCATTTT.

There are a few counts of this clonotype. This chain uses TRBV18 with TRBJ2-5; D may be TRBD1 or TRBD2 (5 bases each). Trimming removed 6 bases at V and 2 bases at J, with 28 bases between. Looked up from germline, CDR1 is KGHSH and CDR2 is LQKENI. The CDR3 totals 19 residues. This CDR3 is CASSPTSTGRNFLQETQYF. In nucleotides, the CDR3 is TGTGCCAGCTCCCCAACCTCCACGGGACGCAACTTCTTACAAGAGACCCAGTACTTC.